These T cell receptor beta chains were read from a single sample in a study of blood T cell repertoires in COVID-19. Profiling relied on immunoSEQ multiplex PCR, and the TCRdb table lists in-frame clones only, not all of them. This table holds approximately 250,000 clones, more than 70% found once. What was sequenced was PBMCs or T cells enriched from blood (not recorded which). The receptors shown here come from a woman aged 40 to 50 with acute COVID-19. CDR3s include the opening cysteine and the closing phenylalanine or tryptophan. The order of the fields is V gene, clone size, D gene, J gene, CDR3 protein, CDR3 DNA. A D gene is named only where the DNA matches it firmly. The listing skips clone size in some rows; elsewhere it reads once, few, many or a size class.

TRBV6-2/TRBV6-3	few	.	TRBJ2-3	CASSYHGLPGDTQYF	TGTGCCAGCAGTTACCACGGACTGCCTGGAGATACGCAGTATTTT
TRBV5-1	.	.	TRBJ1-6	CASSYASISSPLHF	TGCGCCAGCAGCTACGCCTCCATTAGTTCACCCCTCCACTTT
TRBV24-1	.	.	TRBJ2-1	CATSDGYRDEQFF	TGTGCCACCAGTGATGGCTACAGGGATGAGCAGTTCTTC
TRBV4-3	few	.	TRBJ2-2	CASSLEPTNTGELFF	TGCGCCAGCAGCCTCGAACCGACTAACACCGGGGAGCTGTTTTTT
TRBV11-2	.	.	TRBJ2-5	CASSPLTRQETQYF	TGTGCCAGCAGCCCGCTCACGAGGCAAGAGACCCAGTACTTC
TRBV14	.	TRBD1	TRBJ1-2	CASSPGQGAVRGYTF	TGTGCCAGCAGCCCAGGACAGGGGGCAGTGCGTGGCTACACCTTC
TRBV5-1	.	TRBD2	TRBJ2-5	CASSFLAGDQGETQYF	TGCGCCAGCAGCTTTCTAGCGGGAGATCAGGGAGAGACCCAGTACTTC
TRBV7-9	.	.	TRBJ2-5	CASSLVSEGETQYF	TGTGCCAGCAGCTTAGTTTCCGAGGGTGAGACCCAGTACTTC
TRBV9	.	TRBD2	TRBJ2-7	CASSDGLAGGYEQYF	TGTGCCAGCAGCGACGGACTAGCGGGAGGGTACGAGCAGTACTTC
TRBV5-1	.	.	TRBJ1-1	CASSLGGSNTEAFF	TGCGCCAGCAGCTTGGGGGGCTCAAACACTGAAGCTTTCTTT
TRBV4-2	.	TRBD1	TRBJ2-7	CASSQGTGDEQYF	TGTGCCAGCAGCCAAGGGACAGGGGACGAGCAGTACTTC
TRBV30	.	TRBD1	TRBJ1-4	CAWRPGQENEKLFF	TGTGCCTGGAGACCGGGACAGGAGAATGAAAAACTGTTTTTT
TRBV7-9	.	.	TRBJ1-2	CASSLGRPFSYGYTF	TGTGCCAGCAGCTTGGGCAGACCCTTCTCCTATGGCTACACCTTC
TRBV27	.	.	TRBJ2-1	CASSWGRESYNEQFF	TGTGCCAGCAGTTGGGGGCGGGAGTCCTACAATGAGCAGTTCTTC
TRBV11-3	.	.	TRBJ1-1	CASSVQENTEAFF	TGTGCCAGCAGCGTACAGGAAAACACTGAAGCTTTCTTT
TRBV6-5	.	TRBD1	TRBJ1-2	CASSYDGTGGRLGYTF	TGTGCCAGCAGTTACGATGGGACAGGCGGTCGTTTGGGCTACACCTTC
TRBV9	.	TRBD1	TRBJ2-3	CASESGTGGFTDTQYF	TGTGCCAGCGAGTCGGGGACAGGGGGCTTCACAGATACGCAGTATTTT
TRBV3-1/TRBV3-2	.	TRBD2	TRBJ2-7	CASSLGLAKNYEQYF	TGTGCCAGCAGCTTGGGACTAGCAAAAAACTACGAGCAGTACTTC
TRBV29-1	few	.	TRBJ1-1	CSARQLHTEAFF	TGCAGCGCACGACAGCTACACACTGAAGCTTTCTTT
TRBV12-5	once	.	TRBJ1-1	CASGLWQDRPEAFF	TGTGCTAGTGGTTTATGGCAGGATCGACCTGAAGCTTTCTTT
TRBV11-3	.	.	TRBJ1-1	CASSLEQNTEAFF	TGTGCCAGCAGCTTAGAACAGAACACTGAAGCTTTCTTT
TRBV7-9	.	TRBD1	TRBJ2-5	CASSLGLAWTGFGTQYF	TGTGCCAGCAGCTTAGGCTTAGCTTGGACAGGGTTTGGGACCCAGTACTTC
TRBV2	.	TRBD1	TRBJ1-3	CASGTGEKGRTIYF	TGTGCCAGCGGAACAGGGGAAAAGGGGCGCACCATATATTTT
TRBV28	.	TRBD1	TRBJ1-6	CASSLFTGQGALGSPLHF	TGTGCCAGCAGTTTATTCACAGGACAGGGGGCGCTGGGTTCACCCCTCCACTTT
TRBV29-1	few	TRBD1	TRBJ2-1	CSTSIRDRSSYNEQFF	TGCAGCACATCTATTCGGGACAGAAGCTCCTACAATGAGCAGTTCTTC
TRBV19	.	.	TRBJ1-4	CASSPQIATNEKLFF	TGTGCCAGTAGTCCTCAGATTGCAACTAATGAAAAACTGTTTTTT
TRBV5-6	.	TRBD1	TRBJ1-2	CASSLGGQGIVYTF	TGTGCCAGCAGCTTGGGAGGACAGGGAATTGTCTACACCTTC
TRBV19	.	TRBD1	TRBJ1-1	CASSITGQENTEAFF	TGTGCCAGTAGTATTACGGGACAGGAGAACACTGAAGCTTTCTTT
TRBV7-2	.	TRBD2	TRBJ2-3	CASSLGYSGRTDTQYF	TGTGCCAGCAGCTTAGGGTATAGCGGGAGAACAGATACGCAGTATTTT
TRBV28	few	.	TRBJ1-5	CASSSRGYLRRIRNQPQHF	TGTGCCAGCTCCTCTAGGGGGTACCTCCGGCGTATTCGCAATCAGCCCCAGCATTTT
TRBV5-1	.	.	TRBJ2-5	CASSLEEVMRETQYF	TGCGCCAGCAGCTTGGAAGAGGTGATGCGAGAGACCCAGTACTTC
TRBV5-1	.	.	TRBJ1-1	CASSLGQGRTEAFF	TGCGCCAGCAGCTTGGGGCAGGGGAGAACTGAAGCTTTCTTT
TRBV18	.	.	TRBJ2-1	CASSPGLLGTEQFF	TGTGCCAGCTCACCAGGACTTCTGGGGACAGAGCAGTTCTTC
TRBV29-1	.	TRBD1	TRBJ1-4	CSVKERQGPEKLFF	TGCAGCGTTAAAGAGAGACAGGGACCTGAAAAACTGTTTTTT
TRBV29-1	.	.	TRBJ1-2	CSVVQVPPYGYTF	TGCAGCGTTGTGCAGGTACCCCCCTATGGCTACACCTTC
TRBV9	once	TRBD2	TRBJ2-3	CASSVADRGTSGTPDTQYF	TGTGCCAGCAGCGTAGCTGACAGGGGGACTAGCGGGACCCCAGATACGCAGTATTTT
TRBV24-1	.	TRBD1	TRBJ1-2	CATSDPDRRHGYTF	TGTGCCACCAGTGACCCGGACAGGCGTCATGGCTACACCTTC
TRBV12-3/TRBV12-4	.	TRBD2	TRBJ2-1	CASSLVSGKQFF	TGTGCCAGCAGTTTAGTCAGCGGGAAACAGTTCTTC
TRBV7-9	once	.	TRBJ1-6	CASSLISGGYSPLHF	TGTGCCAGCAGCTTAATTTCCGGGGGTTACTCACCCCTCCACTTT
TRBV7-2	.	.	TRBJ2-1	CASSLGPDNEQFF	TGTGCCAGCAGCTTAGGTCCCGACAATGAGCAGTTCTTC
TRBV19	.	.	TRBJ1-5	CASSIWTDNQPQHF	TGTGCCAGTAGTATATGGACAGACAATCAGCCCCAGCATTTT
TRBV19	.	TRBD2	TRBJ2-1	CASSITAGETYNEQFF	TGTGCCAGTAGTATAACAGCGGGAGAGACCTACAATGAGCAGTTCTTC